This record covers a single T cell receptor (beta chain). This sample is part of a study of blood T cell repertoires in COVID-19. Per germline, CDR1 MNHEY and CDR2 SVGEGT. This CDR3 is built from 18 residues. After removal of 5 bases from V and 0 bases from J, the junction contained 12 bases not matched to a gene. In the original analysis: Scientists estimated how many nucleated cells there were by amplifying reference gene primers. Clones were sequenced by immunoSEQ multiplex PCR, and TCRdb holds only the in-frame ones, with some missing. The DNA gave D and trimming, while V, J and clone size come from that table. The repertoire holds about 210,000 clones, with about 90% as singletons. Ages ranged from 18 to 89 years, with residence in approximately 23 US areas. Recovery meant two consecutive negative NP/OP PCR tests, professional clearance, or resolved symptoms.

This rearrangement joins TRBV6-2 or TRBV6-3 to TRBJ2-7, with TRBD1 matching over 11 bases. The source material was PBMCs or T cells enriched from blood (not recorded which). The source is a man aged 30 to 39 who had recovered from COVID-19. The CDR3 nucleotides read TGTGCCAGCAGTGACCGGTATGCCGGGACAGGGGGCTCCTACGAGCAGTACTTC. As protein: CASSDRYAGTGGSYEQYF.